The clone carrying this T cell receptor beta chain was observed a single time. Profiled with immunoSEQ multiplex PCR; TCRdb holds only in-frame clones, not every one. The sample records under 250,000 clones, about 80% being singletons. Enrolled through a virtual design, the participants were between roughly 18 and 89 years of age and came from about two dozen US areas. These data belong to a study of blood T cell repertoires in COVID-19. Germline V lookup: CDR1 LNHDA, CDR2 SQIVND (reference sequence). This CDR3 is 14 amino acids long. V lost 4 bases and J lost 8, with 17 bases in between. Sequencing was carried out using PBMCs or T cells enriched from blood (not recorded which). This rearrangement joins TRBV19 to TRBJ1-2, with D hard to call. This receptor was taken from a woman aged 40 to 50 who had been exposed to COVID-19. Here the CDR3 reads CASSTPHSNWGYTF. The CDR3 coding sequence is TGTGCCAGTAGTACCCCGCACTCTAATTGGGGCTACACCTTC.